One sample yielded the 28 T cell receptor beta chains listed below, sequenced in a study of T cell clones after liver transplantation. TCRdb's copy holds only in-frame clones and misses some; the assay was immunoSEQ multiplex PCR. The sample holds 40,000 to 65,000 clones; roughly 84% are singletons and the top ten take approximately 8.5%. The sequencing here drew on CD4+ T cells from blood, taken before liver transplant. The receptors were sampled from a human donor who received a liver transplant.

This chain connects TRBV4-1 to TRBJ2-2; TRBD1 aligns across 10 bases. The CDR3 has 16 residues. Unmatched junction bases numbered 6, after V lost 1 base and J lost 7 bases. CDR1 is MGHRA, CDR2 YSYEKL, per germline. The CDR3 sequence: CASSQGQGAFGGELFF. The CDR3 nucleotides are TGCGCCAGCAGCCAAGGACAGGGGGCCTTTGGCGGGGAGCTGTTTTTT.

V and J are TRBV29-1 and TRBJ2-3; possibly TRBD1 for D (5 bases). CDR1 is SQVTM and CDR2 is ANQGSEA in the germline V gene. V lost 3 bases and J lost 3, with 10 bases in between. The CDR3 is 13 residues long. CDR3 region: CSVDIGATDTQYF. The CDR3 coding sequence is TGCAGCGTTGACATAGGGGCAACAGATACGCAGTATTTT.

The genes are TRBV4-1 and TRBJ1-2; D ambiguous. The CDR3 contains 15 residues. Trimming stripped 1 base from V and 2 bases from J, with 11 bases between. Germline loops: CDR1 MGHRA, CDR2 YSYEKL. CDR3: CASSQGRVINYGYTF. The CDR3 DNA is TGCGCCAGCAGCCAAGGTCGAGTGATAAACTATGGCTACACCTTC.

The chain couples TRBV4-3 to TRBJ2-5; 10 nucleotides align to TRBD1. The CDR3 spans 17 residues. The trim removed 4 bases at V and 5 bases at J, leaving 13 bases unmatched. Germline values: CDR1 LGHNA, CDR2 YSLEER. CDR3 loop: CASSPLSTDRGGETQYF. The CDR3 DNA is TGCGCCAGCAGCCCACTAAGCACGGACAGGGGGGGGGAGACCCAGTACTTC.

The rearrangement uses TRBV28 and TRBJ2-1; D is perhaps TRBD2 (6 bases). Trimming shortened V by 1 base and J by 3 bases, and 16 bases separated the two germline ends. This CDR3 comprises 17 residues. Germline CDR1 MDHEN, CDR2 SYDVKM. CDR3 DNA: TGTGCCAGCAGTTTATCGAGGACGGGAGATGTCTACAATGAGCAGTTCTTC. Protein product: CASSLSRTGDVYNEQFF. Looking up the rest from reference TRBV28 and TRBJ2-1 gives the full variable domain: DVKVTQSSRYLVKRTGEKVFLECVQDMDHENMFWYRQDPGLGLRLIYFSYDVKMKEKGDIPEGYSVSREKKERFSLILESASTNQTSMYLCASSLSRTGDVYNEQFFGPGTRLTVL.

The gene calls are TRBV5-1 and TRBJ1-4; D is undetermined. Germline V gene lookup returns CDR1 SGHRS and CDR2 YFSETQ. The germline V and J ends were trimmed by 0 bases and 4 bases, with 10 bases remaining between them. CDR3 length: 15 amino acids. The CDR3 is CASSLDTGYNEKLFF. In DNA form, the CDR3 reads TGCGCCAGCAGCTTGGATACTGGGTATAATGAAAAACTGTTTTTT. The variable domain in full, completed from reference TRBV5-1 and TRBJ1-4, reads KAGVTQTPRYLIKTRGQQVTLSCSPISGHRSVSWYQQTPGQGLQFLFEYFSETQRNKGNFPGRFSGRQFSNSRSEMNVSTLELGDSALYLCASSLDTGYNEKLFFGSGTQLSVL.

The chain combines TRBV7-2 with TRBJ2-7; D tentatively reads TRBD1 or TRBD2 (7 bases each). Trimming cost V 5 bases and J 2 bases, with 19 bases left between them. This CDR3 contains 16 residues. CDR1 and CDR2 from the germline V gene are SGHTA and FQGNSA. This CDR3 reads CASSPRGGTATYEQYF. The CDR3 coding sequence is TGTGCCAGCAGCCCTAGGGGAGGGACAGCAACCTACGAGCAGTACTTC.

The V and J genes are TRBV7-9 and TRBJ1-6, with 12 bases fitting TRBD1. CDR3 length equals 15 residues. Germline-derived CDR1 and CDR2 are SEHNR and FQNEAQ (reference sequence). Trimming cost V 1 base and J 8 bases; bases outside gene matches: 0. Here the CDR3 DNA reads TGTGCCAGCAGCTTAGGGGACAGGGGGCATTCACCCCTCCACTTT. It encodes CASSLGDRGHSPLHF.

By share of the sample, this clone is medium-sized. The chain is built from TRBV20-1 and TRBJ1-2, with D possibly TRBD1 on 6 matching bases. The germline CDR1 and CDR2 sequences are DFQATT and SNEGSKA (reference sequence). The CDR3 consists of 11 residues. Here the CDR3 reads CQGRRGGGYTF. The DNA for the CDR3 is TGCCAGGGACGTCGCGGGGGCGGCTACACCTTC.

J is TRBJ1-1 and V is TRBV5-1; D gene uncertain. Germline loops: CDR1 SGHRS, CDR2 YFSETQ. The CDR3 runs to 13 residues. The germline V and J ends were trimmed by 4 bases and 6 bases, with 13 bases remaining between them. This CDR3 is CASSVPPSSEAFF. The DNA for the CDR3 is TGCGCCAGCAGCGTCCCCCCTAGCTCTGAAGCTTTCTTT.

The chain couples TRBV27 to TRBJ2-1; D is perhaps TRBD2 (6 bases). In germline, CDR1 is MNHEY, CDR2 SMNVEV (reference sequence). This CDR3 spans 16 amino acids. The V end was cut by 0 bases, the J end by 6 bases, with 15 bases between. Here the CDR3 reads CASSLSPGLARNEQFF. For the CDR3, the DNA is TGTGCCAGCAGTTTATCACCTGGGCTAGCGCGCAATGAGCAGTTCTTC.

This chain joins TRBV11-2 and TRBJ2-1, with 12 nucleotides matching TRBD2. The CDR3 contains 14 residues. V lost 5 bases to trimming and J lost 6 bases; unmatched junction nucleotides: 2. Germline loops: CDR1 SGHAT, CDR2 FQNNGV. The CDR3 bases are TGTGCCAGCAGCAGACTAGCGGGGGTCAATGAGCAGTTCTTC. Its translation is CASSRLAGVNEQFF.

In its sample, this clone was seen once. The rearrangement uses TRBV27 and TRBJ2-1; D possibly corresponds to TRBD1 (7 bases). Trimming removed 6 bases at V and 0 bases at J, with 12 bases between. This CDR3 comprises 15 residues. CDR1 and CDR2 (germline): MNHEY, SMNVEV (reference sequence). CDR3 in amino acids: CASRAGGSSYNEQFF. As DNA, the CDR3 is TGTGCCAGCAGAGCAGGGGGGAGCTCCTACAATGAGCAGTTCTTC.

J is TRBJ2-7 and V is TRBV27; tentatively, D is TRBD1 or TRBD2 (5 bases each). The V gene's germline CDR1 is MNHEY and CDR2 SMNVEV (reference sequence). V shed 6 bases and J shed 7 bases, with 13 bases lying between them. This CDR3 spans 12 amino acids. CDR3 nucleotides: TGTGCCAGCAGGTGGGGAGAGGGGGAGCAGTACTTC. Amino acid sequence: CASRWGEGEQYF.

V usage is TRBV14 and J usage is TRBJ1-2, with D uncertain. The V and J ends lost 2 bases and 4 bases respectively, with 11 bases between them. The length of the CDR3 is 14 residues. The V gene's germline CDR1 is SGHDN and CDR2 FVKESK. DNA of the CDR3: TGTGCCAGCAGCCAACATAGTGGATCCTATGGCTACACCTTC. It specifies CASSQHSGSYGYTF.

The chain carries TRBV28 and TRBJ1-3, with D possibly TRBD1 on 5 matching bases. Germline V gene lookup returns CDR1 MDHEN and CDR2 SYDVKM. This CDR3 spans 16 amino acids. Trimming left V 7 bases short and J 1 base short, with 17 bases between. The chain's CDR3 is CASISGWGTSGNTIYF. The CDR3 DNA sequence: TGTGCCAGCATTAGTGGGTGGGGGACTTCTGGAAACACCATATATTTT.

The chain has TRBV6-1 and TRBJ1-6, with unresolved D. V was trimmed by 2 bases and J by 6 bases, leaving 11 bases between them. The CDR3 contains 15 residues. The germline gives CDR1 MNHNS, CDR2 SASEGT. In DNA form, the CDR3 reads TGTGCCAGCAGTGAAACACAGCTTCGTAATTCACCCCTCCACTTT. Amino acids: CASSETQLRNSPLHF.

The chain joins TRBV6-4 to TRBJ1-5, with D perhaps matching TRBD1 (5 bases). The germline gives CDR1 MRHNA, CDR2 SNTAGT. This CDR3 spans 14 amino acids. The ends were cut back, 6 bases at V and 3 bases at J, with 12 bases in the middle. Here the CDR3 DNA reads TGTGCCAGCAGCCCCGGGACCTTCAATCAGCCCCAGCATTTT. Encoded protein: CASSPGTFNQPQHF.

The V and J genes are TRBV5-1 and TRBJ2-5, with D perhaps TRBD2 (5 bases). CDR3 length: 14 residues. From germline, CDR1 is SGHRS and CDR2 YFSETQ. Trimming took off 6 bases at V and 5 bases at J, with 17 bases between the two ends. The CDR3 is CASTLSGEMETQYF. The CDR3 nucleotides read TGCGCCAGCACTCTGAGTGGGGAGATGGAGACCCAGTACTTC.

J is TRBJ1-2 and V is TRBV5-4; 9 bases map to TRBD1. CDR1 is SGHNT, CDR2 YYREEE, per germline (reference sequence). V was pared by 0 bases and J by 2 bases, with 2 bases of the junction left unmatched. The CDR3 is made up of 15 amino acids. The chain's CDR3 is CASSLDRGRNYGYTF. CDR3 coding DNA: TGTGCCAGCAGCTTGGACAGGGGGCGAAACTATGGCTACACCTTC.

The chain employs TRBV18 and TRBJ2-6, with unresolved D. Trimming removed 0 bases from V and 0 bases from J, with 0 bases in between. There are 14 residues in the CDR3. The V gene's germline CDR1 is KGHSH and CDR2 LQKENI. The CDR3 sequence: CASSPPSGANVLTF. CDR3 nucleotide sequence: TGTGCCAGCTCACCACCCTCTGGGGCCAACGTCCTGACTTTC. Using reference TRBV18 and TRBJ2-6 for the parts outside the CDR3, the full variable domain is NAGVMQNPRHLVRRRGQEARLRCSPMKGHSHVYWYRQLPEEGLKFMVYLQKENIIDESGMPKERFSAEFPKEGPSILRIQQVVRGDSAAYFCASSPPSGANVLTFGAGSRLTVL.

The rearrangement joins TRBV7-3 to TRBJ1-1; 9 bases are shared with TRBD1. CDR3 length equals 13 residues. V lost 5 bases, J lost 5 bases, and 3 bases stayed unmatched. Germline loops: CDR1 SGHTA, CDR2 FQGTGA. CDR3 residues: CASSADRGTEAFF. CDR3 coding DNA: TGTGCCAGCAGCGCGGACAGGGGAACTGAAGCTTTCTTT. Combining the CDR3 with reference TRBV7-3 and TRBJ1-1 gives the whole variable domain GAGVSQTPSNKVTEKGKYVELRCDPISGHTALYWYRQSLGQGPEFLIYFQGTGAADDSGLPNDRFFAVRPEGSVSTLKIQRTERGDSAVYLCASSADRGTEAFFGQGTRLTVV.

The V call is TRBV4-2, the J call TRBJ2-5, with 9 nucleotides matching TRBD1. This CDR3 comprises 15 residues. Germline trimming cut 0 bases from V and 5 bases from J; bases unmatched to any gene: 4. Per the germline V gene, CDR1 is LGHNA and CDR2 is YNFKEQ. The CDR3 spells CASSQDNRGPETQYF. The DNA for the CDR3 is TGTGCCAGCAGCCAAGATAACAGGGGGCCTGAGACCCAGTACTTC.

The rearrangement links TRBV7-2 to TRBJ1-3; D gene uncertain. This CDR3 spans 15 amino acids. CDR1 is SGHTA, CDR2 FQGNSA, per germline. V lost 1 base and J lost 0, with 7 bases in between. CDR3 protein: CASSLGPGSGNTIYF. The DNA for the CDR3 is TGTGCCAGCAGCTTAGGTCCAGGCTCTGGAAACACCATATATTTT.

The rearrangement links TRBV4-1 to TRBJ2-7, with a possible D match to TRBD1 (5 bases). V shed 1 base and J shed 1 base, with 11 bases lying between them. Looked up from germline, CDR1 is MGHRA and CDR2 is YSYEKL. The CDR3 is 15 amino acids. The CDR3 bases are TGCGCCAGCAGCCAAGGTACAGGCGTATCCTACGAGCAGTACTTC. Translation: CASSQGTGVSYEQYF.

This clone was picked up many times. The J gene is TRBJ1-2, the V gene TRBV2; D ambiguous. CDR3 length: 11 residues. Germline CDR1 is SNHLY and CDR2 is FYNNEI. The V gene lost 4 bases and the J gene lost 5 bases, with 5 bases spanning the gap. CDR3 region: CASSGGYGYTF. The CDR3 DNA follows: TGTGCCAGCAGTGGGGGATATGGCTACACCTTC.

In its sample, this clone was seen a few times. This sample also contains other DNA sequences that code for the same CDR3. This chain connects TRBV4-1 to TRBJ2-5, with D tentatively TRBD2 (7 bases). Per the germline V gene, CDR1 is MGHRA and CDR2 is YSYEKL. Trimming pared 0 bases from V and 5 bases from J, leaving 16 bases between. This CDR3 is built from 16 residues. The CDR3 sequence is CASSQEERGGRETQYF. CDR3 DNA sequence: TGCGCCAGCAGCCAAGAGGAAAGGGGGGGAAGGGAGACCCAGTACTTC.

The V call is TRBV7-9, the J call TRBJ1-6; TRBD1 agrees at 9 bases. CDR3 length: 15 amino acids. Trimming took 5 bases from V and 7 from J; bases not matched to a gene: 6. Per germline, CDR1 SEHNR and CDR2 FQNEAQ (reference sequence). CDR3 amino acids: CASSRQTGGNSPLHF. CDR3 DNA sequence: TGTGCCAGCAGCCGACAGACAGGGGGGAATTCACCCCTCCACTTT.